The entry below describes one T cell receptor (beta chain). The antigen is unknown. The method was immunoSEQ multiplex PCR; TCRdb's version includes in-frame clones alone and lacks a portion of them. The table has tens of thousands of clones, around 84% seen once; the top ten hold 8% to 10%. This sample is part of a study of T cells in localized non-small cell lung cancer. Study conclusions and caveats: Sequencing was restricted to one tumor region; therefore, heterogeneity remains possible.

This CDR3 region has 16 residues. V was pared by 1 base and J by 1 base, with 13 bases between. CDR1 is SGHTA, CDR2 FQGNSA, per germline. Specimen: peripheral blood, collected before any cancer treatment. This sequence joins TRBV7-2 and TRBJ1-1, with D uncertain. The TCR originated in a female donor of 60 years or more with stage I lung adenocarcinoma. The CDR3 coding sequence is TGTGCCAGCAGCTTAGATCGGGCCCGGCCGAACACTGAAGCTTTCTTT. The encoded protein is CASSLDRARPNTEAFF. Filled out from reference TRBV7-2 and TRBJ1-1, the complete variable domain reads GAGVSQSPSNKVTEKGKDVELRCDPISGHTALYWYRQSLGQGLEFLIYFQGNSAPDKSGLPSDRFSAERTGGSVSTLTIQRTQQEDSAVYLCASSLDRARPNTEAFFGQGTRLTVV.